The T cell receptor beta chain described here comes from a study of T cell responses to AZD1222 COVID-19 vaccine (dated by TCRdb to the early 2020s). About the study as a whole: AZD1222 recipients whose second dose came at about 4 weeks and those whose second dose came at about 12 weeks were combined into one group, since spike-specific TCR depth and breadth did not differ between the two schedules. A total of more than 230 trial participants underwent TCR sequencing, of whom some 210 received two doses of AZD1222 and some 26 received two doses of the MenACWY control vaccine. Enrollment into the trials was organized by age into subgroups of 18-55, 56-69 and 70-plus years, and those subgroups contained about 150, 27 and 61 TCR-sequenced participants, respectively.

Here is what the overall study found, with its caveats: Only five to seven AZD1222 recipients were SARS-CoV-2 seropositive at baseline, limiting conclusions about previously exposed vaccinees. The vaccine-associated CD4 TCRs covered the entire spike protein, and the dominant responses fell in regions 160-218 and 743-854. After two AZD1222 doses, both the breadth and the depth of spike-specific TCRs were significantly higher than at day 0 and than in MenACWY recipients. The 56-69-year group was small, and its depth increase did not reach significance, likely because of low power. Reportedly, almost half of the unique spike-specific TCRs recognized epitopes lying outside the regions that are mutated in the B.1.351 and B.1.1.7 variants. Most participants were white British and females outnumbered males, and the authors suggested that clonal diversity may have been underestimated. Because no samples from the day 14 peak response were available, repertoires could be characterized only after the peak T cell response.

Taken with the paper, the label for time point translates to: baseline before first vaccination. Vaccinee samples were obtained from the UK trials COV001 and COV002, which included a single-blind randomized controlled phase 2/3 trial of AZD1222 (ChAdOx1 nCoV-19) in healthy adults. For TCRbeta chain sequencing, PBMC samples were collected from trial participants at day 0 and at day 28 after the second dose. The CDR3 regions of human TCRbeta chains were analyzed by immunosequencing. Regarding the original processing steps: Repertoire TCRs were checked for matches against a reference library of SARS-CoV-2-specific TCRs that had been generated using the MIRA antigen-specificity platform. Breadth was defined as the fraction of unique TCRs that were SARS-CoV-2-associated. Depth was defined as the fraction of total T cells that were SARS-CoV-2-associated. Each spike-specific TCR was assigned to its reactive spike region and to a CD4 or CD8 class using the MIRA data. Log10-transformed breadth and depth values were compared by one-way ANOVA with Sidak's multiple comparisons tests. TCRdb re-hosts the immuneACCESS table, in-frame sequences only. Its copies lack some clones; in the studies checked, an unresolved V gene accounts for under half of them, and the cause for the rest is not known. The D gene and trimming were derived from the DNA, and the V and J assignments and clone size from that table. The sample table contains roughly 150,000 clones; only one count was recorded for 91% of them. Clones ranked in the top ten supply 1.4% of the sample.

The germline V gene gives CDR1 as SGHTA and CDR2 as FQGTGA. V was cut back by 5 bases and J by 7 bases, leaving a gap of 9 bases between them. The CDR3 runs 13 amino acids, cysteine and phenylalanine included. Only CDR3 DNA remains: 39 bases, in frame from the first base. This clone has just one count. The target of this receptor is not known. No base quality information exists; no much larger clone differs at one position. The source material was peripheral blood, sampled on day 0 of AZD1222 vaccination. Recombination connected TRBV7-3 to TRBJ1-6, with the D gene not confidently named. The receptor's source is an adult in good health. The CDR3: CASSQTSNSPLHF. In nucleotide form, the sequence is TGTGCCAGCAGCCAGACGTCCAATTCACCCCTCCACTTT.